This T cell receptor beta chain was observed in a study of beta chain features in type 1 diabetes. Study results and limitations: Among patients with Type 1 diabetes, TCRB CDR3s were moderately but significantly shorter in every one of the four CD4+ subsets.

Turning to this clone: Its antigen is not known.

Germline V lookup: CDR1 SEHNR, CDR2 FQNEAQ (reference sequence). The V gene lost 5 bases and the J gene lost 0 bases, with 2 bases spanning the gap. The CDR3 has 13 amino acids. The entirety of the isolated RNA underwent reverse transcription, so expressed TCRB transcripts were sequenced. Assay used: immunoSEQ multiplex PCR; TCRdb lists only in-frame clones, some missing. Among about 160,000 clones listed, around 8% were seen once. The material sequenced was central memory CD4+ T cells from blood. The chain is built from TRBV7-9 and TRBJ2-6, with no clear D. The sequence was collected from a woman in her forties with type 1 diabetes. CDR3 region: CASSHSGANVLTF. In DNA, the CDR3 is TGTGCCAGCAGCCACTCTGGGGCCAACGTCCTGACTTTC. Full variable domain (missing parts from reference TRBV7-9 and TRBJ2-6): DTGVSQNPRHKITKRGQNVTFRCDPISEHNRLYWYRQTLGQGPEFLTYFQNEAQLEKSRLLSDRFSAERPKGSFSTLEIQRTEQGDSAMYLCASSHSGANVLTFGAGSRLTVL.